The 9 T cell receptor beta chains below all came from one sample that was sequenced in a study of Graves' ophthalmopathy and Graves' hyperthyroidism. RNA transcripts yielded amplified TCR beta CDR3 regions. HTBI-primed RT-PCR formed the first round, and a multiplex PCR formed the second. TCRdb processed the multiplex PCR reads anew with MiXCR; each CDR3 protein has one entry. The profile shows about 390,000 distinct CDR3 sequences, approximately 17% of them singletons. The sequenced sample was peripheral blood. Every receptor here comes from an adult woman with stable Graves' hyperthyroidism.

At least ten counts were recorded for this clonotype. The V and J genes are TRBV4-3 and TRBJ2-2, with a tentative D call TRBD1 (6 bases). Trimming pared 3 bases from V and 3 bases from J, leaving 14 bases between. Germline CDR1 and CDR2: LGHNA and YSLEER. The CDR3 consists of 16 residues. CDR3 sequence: CASSQGAWSYTGELFF. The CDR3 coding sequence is TGCGCCAGCAGCCAGGGGGCGTGGTCATACACCGGGGAGCTGTTTTTT.

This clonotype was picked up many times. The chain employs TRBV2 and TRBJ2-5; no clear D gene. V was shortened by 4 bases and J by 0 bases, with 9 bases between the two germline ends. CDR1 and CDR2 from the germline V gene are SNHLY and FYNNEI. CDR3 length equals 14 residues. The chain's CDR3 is CASSGRRNQETQYF. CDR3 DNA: TGTGCCAGCAGTGGTCGCAGGAACCAAGAGACCCAGTACTTC.

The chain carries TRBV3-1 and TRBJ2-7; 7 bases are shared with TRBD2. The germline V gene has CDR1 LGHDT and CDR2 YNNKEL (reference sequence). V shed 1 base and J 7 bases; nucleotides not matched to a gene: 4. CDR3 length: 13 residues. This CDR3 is CASSQGGGGEQYF. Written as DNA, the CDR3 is TGTGCCAGCAGCCAAGGGGGCGGGGGAGAGCAGTACTTC.

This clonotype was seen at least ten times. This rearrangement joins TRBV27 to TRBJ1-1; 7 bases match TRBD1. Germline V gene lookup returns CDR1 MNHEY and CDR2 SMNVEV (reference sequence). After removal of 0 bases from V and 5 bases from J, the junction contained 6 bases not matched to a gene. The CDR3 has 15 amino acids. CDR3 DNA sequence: TGTGCCAGCAGTTTATCGAGTCAGGGGGTTACTGAAGCTTTCTTT. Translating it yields CASSLSSQGVTEAFF.

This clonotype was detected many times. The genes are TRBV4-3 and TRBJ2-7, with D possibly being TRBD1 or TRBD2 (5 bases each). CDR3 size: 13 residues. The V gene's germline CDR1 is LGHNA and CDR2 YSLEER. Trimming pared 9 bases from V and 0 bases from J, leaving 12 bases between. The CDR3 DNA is TGCGCCAGATCCCGGGACGGCTCCTACGAGCAGTACTTC. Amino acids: CARSRDGSYEQYF.

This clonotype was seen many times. CDR3 sequence: CASSTRDRMETQYF. CDR3 sequence (DNA): TGTGCCAGCAGTACAAGGGATAGAATGGAGACCCAGTACTTC. The chain uses TRBV6-5 and TRBJ2-5; unclear D gene. Trimming left V 5 bases short and J 5 bases short, with 15 bases between. Germline CDR1 and CDR2: MNHEY and SVGAGI. CDR3 size: 14 residues.

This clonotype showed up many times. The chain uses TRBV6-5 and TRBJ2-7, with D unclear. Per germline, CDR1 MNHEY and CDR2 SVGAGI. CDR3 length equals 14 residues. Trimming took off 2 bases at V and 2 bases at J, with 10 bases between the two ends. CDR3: CASSYNDQTYEQYF. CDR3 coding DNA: TGTGCCAGCAGTTACAACGACCAAACCTACGAGCAGTACTTC.

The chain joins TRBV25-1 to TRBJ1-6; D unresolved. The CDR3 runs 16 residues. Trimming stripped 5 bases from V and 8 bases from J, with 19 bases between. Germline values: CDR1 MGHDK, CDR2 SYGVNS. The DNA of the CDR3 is TGTGCCAGCAGTCCAACGGAGACCAGGAGGGATTCACCCCTCCACTTT. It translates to CASSPTETRRDSPLHF.

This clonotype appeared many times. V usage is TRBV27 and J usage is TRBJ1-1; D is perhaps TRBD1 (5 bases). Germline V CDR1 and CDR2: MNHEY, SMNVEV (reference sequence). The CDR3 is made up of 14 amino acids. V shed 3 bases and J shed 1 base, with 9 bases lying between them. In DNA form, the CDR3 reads TGTGCCAGCAGTTTGCAGGGAACGAACACTGAAGCTTTCTTT. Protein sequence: CASSLQGTNTEAFF.